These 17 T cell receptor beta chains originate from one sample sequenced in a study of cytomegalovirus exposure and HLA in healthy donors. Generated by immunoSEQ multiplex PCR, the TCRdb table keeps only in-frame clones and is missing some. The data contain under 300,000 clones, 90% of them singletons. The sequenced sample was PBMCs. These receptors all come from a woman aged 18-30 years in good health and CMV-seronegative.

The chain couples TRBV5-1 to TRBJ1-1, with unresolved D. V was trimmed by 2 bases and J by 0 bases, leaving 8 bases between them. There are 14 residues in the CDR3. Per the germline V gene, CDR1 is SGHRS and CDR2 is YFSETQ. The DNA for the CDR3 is TGCGCCAGCAGCTTAGAAAACATGAACACTGAAGCTTTCTTT. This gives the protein CASSLENMNTEAFF.

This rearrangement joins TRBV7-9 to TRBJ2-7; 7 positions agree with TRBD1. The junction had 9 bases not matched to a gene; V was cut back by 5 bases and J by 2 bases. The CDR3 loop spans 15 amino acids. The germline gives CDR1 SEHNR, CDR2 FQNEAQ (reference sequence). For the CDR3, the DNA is TGTGCCAGCAGCCCGCACAGGGGACCTACCTACGAGCAGTACTTC. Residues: CASSPHRGPTYEQYF. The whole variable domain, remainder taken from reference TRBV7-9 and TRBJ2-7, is DTGVSQNPRHKITKRGQNVTFRCDPISEHNRLYWYRQTLGQGPEFLTYFQNEAQLEKSRLLSDRFSAERPKGSFSTLEIQRTEQGDSAMYLCASSPHRGPTYEQYFGPGTRLTVT.

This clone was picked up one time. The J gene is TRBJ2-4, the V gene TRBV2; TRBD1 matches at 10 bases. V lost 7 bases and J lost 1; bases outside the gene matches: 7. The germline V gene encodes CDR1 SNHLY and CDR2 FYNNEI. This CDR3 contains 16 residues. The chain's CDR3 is CASIPTGGAAKNIQYF. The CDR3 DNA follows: TGTGCCAGCATTCCGACAGGGGGCGCGGCCAAAAACATTCAGTACTTC.

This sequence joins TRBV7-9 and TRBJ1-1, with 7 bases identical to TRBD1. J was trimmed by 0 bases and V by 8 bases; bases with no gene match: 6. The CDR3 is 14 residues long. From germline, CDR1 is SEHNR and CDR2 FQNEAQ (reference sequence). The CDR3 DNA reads TGTGCCAGCTCGGTGACAGGGATGAACACTGAAGCTTTCTTT. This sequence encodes CASSVTGMNTEAFF.

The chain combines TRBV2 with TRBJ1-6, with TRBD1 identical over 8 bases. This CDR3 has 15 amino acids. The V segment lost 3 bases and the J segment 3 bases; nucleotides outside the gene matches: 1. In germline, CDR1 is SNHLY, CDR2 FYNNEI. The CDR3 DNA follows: TGTGCCAGCAGTGACGACAGGGGCTATAATTCACCCCTCCACTTT. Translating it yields CASSDDRGYNSPLHF.

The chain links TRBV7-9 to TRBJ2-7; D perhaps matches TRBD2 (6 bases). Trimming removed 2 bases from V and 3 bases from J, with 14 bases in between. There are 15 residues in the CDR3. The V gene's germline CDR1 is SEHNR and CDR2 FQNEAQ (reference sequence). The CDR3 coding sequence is TGTGCCAGCAGCTTACAACCCGGGAGCCGCTACGAGCAGTACTTC. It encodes CASSLQPGSRYEQYF.

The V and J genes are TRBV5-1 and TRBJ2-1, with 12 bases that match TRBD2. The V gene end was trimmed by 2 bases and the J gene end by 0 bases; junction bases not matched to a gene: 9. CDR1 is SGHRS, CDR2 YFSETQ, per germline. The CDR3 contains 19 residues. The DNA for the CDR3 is TGCGCCAGCAGCTTACTAGCGGGGGGCCTTCAAGACTCCTACAATGAGCAGTTCTTC. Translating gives CASSLLAGGLQDSYNEQFF.

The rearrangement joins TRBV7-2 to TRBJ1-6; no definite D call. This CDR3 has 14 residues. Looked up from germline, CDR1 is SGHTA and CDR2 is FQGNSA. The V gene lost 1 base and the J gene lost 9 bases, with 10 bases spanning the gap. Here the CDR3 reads CASSLGVPGSPLHF. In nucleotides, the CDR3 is TGTGCCAGCAGCTTAGGGGTCCCAGGTTCACCCCTCCACTTT.

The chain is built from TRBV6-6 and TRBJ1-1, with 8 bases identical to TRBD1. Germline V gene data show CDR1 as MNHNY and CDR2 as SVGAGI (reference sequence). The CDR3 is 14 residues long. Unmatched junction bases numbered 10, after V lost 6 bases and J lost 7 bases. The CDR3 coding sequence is TGTGCCAGCAGCCCAGGGGGCATTTTGGGTGAAGCTTTCTTT. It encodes CASSPGGILGEAFF.

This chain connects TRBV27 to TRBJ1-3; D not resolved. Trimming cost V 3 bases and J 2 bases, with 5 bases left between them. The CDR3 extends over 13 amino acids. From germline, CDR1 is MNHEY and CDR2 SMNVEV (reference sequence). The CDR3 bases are TGTGCCAGCAGTTTCTCAGCTGGAAACACCATATATTTT. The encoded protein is CASSFSAGNTIYF.

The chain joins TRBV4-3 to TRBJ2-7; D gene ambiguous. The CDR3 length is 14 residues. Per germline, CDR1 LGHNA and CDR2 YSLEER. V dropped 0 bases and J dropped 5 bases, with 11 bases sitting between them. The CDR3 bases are TGCGCCAGCAGCCAAGACCCGAGCAAAGACGAGCAGTACTTC. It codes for CASSQDPSKDEQYF.

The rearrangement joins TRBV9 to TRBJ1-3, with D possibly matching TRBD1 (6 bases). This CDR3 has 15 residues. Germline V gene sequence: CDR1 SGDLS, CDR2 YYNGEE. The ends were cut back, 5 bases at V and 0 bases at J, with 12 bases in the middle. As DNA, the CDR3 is TGTGCCAGCAGTACAGGGTCCGACTCTGGAAACACCATATATTTT. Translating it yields CASSTGSDSGNTIYF.

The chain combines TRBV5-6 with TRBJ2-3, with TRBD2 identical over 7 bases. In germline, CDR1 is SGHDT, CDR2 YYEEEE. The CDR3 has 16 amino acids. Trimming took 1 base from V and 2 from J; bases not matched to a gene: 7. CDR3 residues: CASSLLADSHTDTQYF. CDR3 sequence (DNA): TGTGCCAGCAGCTTGCTAGCGGATTCTCACACAGATACGCAGTATTTT.

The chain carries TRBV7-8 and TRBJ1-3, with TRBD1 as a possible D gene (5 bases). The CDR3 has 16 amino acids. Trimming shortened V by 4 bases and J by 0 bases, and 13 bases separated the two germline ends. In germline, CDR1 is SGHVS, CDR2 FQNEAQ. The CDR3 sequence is CASSSEAGISGNTIYF. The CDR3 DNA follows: TGTGCCAGCAGCTCAGAGGCAGGGATCTCTGGAAACACCATATATTTT.

The CDR3: CASKIDSANTEAFF. The CDR3 DNA sequence: TGTGCCAGTAAGATTGACAGTGCCAACACTGAAGCTTTCTTT. This chain joins TRBV19 and TRBJ1-1; tentatively, D is TRBD1 (5 bases). The germline CDR1 and CDR2 sequences are LNHDA and SQIVND (reference sequence). There are 14 residues in the CDR3. Trimming took 7 bases from V and 2 from J, leaving 14 bases between them.

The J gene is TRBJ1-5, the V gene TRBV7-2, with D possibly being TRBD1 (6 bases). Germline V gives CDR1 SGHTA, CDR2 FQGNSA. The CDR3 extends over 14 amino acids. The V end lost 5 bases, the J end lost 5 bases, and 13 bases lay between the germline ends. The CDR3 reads CASSNRVAYQPQHF. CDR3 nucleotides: TGTGCCAGCAGCAACAGGGTAGCCTATCAGCCCCAGCATTTT.

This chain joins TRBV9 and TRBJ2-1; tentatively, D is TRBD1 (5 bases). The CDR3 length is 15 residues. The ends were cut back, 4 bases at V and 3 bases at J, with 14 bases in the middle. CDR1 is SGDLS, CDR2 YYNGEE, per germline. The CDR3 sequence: CASSPQGLNYNEQFF. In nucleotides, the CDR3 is TGTGCCAGCAGCCCTCAGGGTTTAAACTACAATGAGCAGTTCTTC.